Below, one T cell receptor (beta chain) is given with its context. The sample originates from a study of blood T cell repertoires in COVID-19. Method: immunoSEQ multiplex PCR; TCRdb's copy keeps in-frame clones and lacks some. Of roughly 250,000 clones listed, about 85% are singletons. The junction had 4 bases not matched to a gene; V was cut back by 0 bases and J by 1 base. Germline lookup yields CDR1 SGDLS and CDR2 YYNGEE. This CDR3 is 17 amino acids long. The sequence came from a woman in her forties or fifties who had recovered from COVID-19. The specimen was PBMCs or T cells enriched from blood (not recorded which). J is TRBJ2-1 and V is TRBV9; 10 nucleotides line up with TRBD1. CDR3 protein: CASSVGQGASSYNEQFF. CDR3 nucleotide sequence: TGTGCCAGCAGCGTAGGACAGGGGGCCTCTTCCTACAATGAGCAGTTCTTC.